The 21 T cell receptor beta chains below all came from one sample that was sequenced in a study of blood T cells in healthy people across ages. Together with a sample-barcoded 5' primer, a J-beta primer mix was included in a second PCR lasting roughly 6 to 12 cycles. TCRdb passed the 5' RACE reads through MiXCR, listing each CDR3 protein once. The profile shows roughly 640,000 distinct CDR3 sequences, roughly 30% of them singletons. Sequenced material: blood. The source is a woman older than 75 in good health.

This clonotype came up many times. V gene TRBV20-1 combines with J gene TRBJ2-4, with 8 nucleotides matching TRBD1. The germline CDR1 and CDR2 sequences are DFQATT and SNEGSKA (reference sequence). V was clipped by 6 bases and J by 9 bases; unmatched bases: 10. The CDR3 runs to 13 residues. The CDR3 bases are TGCAGTGCACCGGGACAGGATCTCGGCATTCAGTACTTC. This encodes CSAPGQDLGIQYF.

In this sample, this clonotype turned up many times. A much larger clonotype is one base distant, so this may be a read error. The chain's CDR3 is CASSFRYNEQYF. In DNA form, the CDR3 reads TGTGCCAGCAGTTTCAGGTACAATGAGCAGTACTTC. The chain links TRBV6-2 or TRBV6-3 to TRBJ2-5; D unresolved. V was shortened by 4 bases and J by 11 bases, with 14 bases between the two germline ends. This CDR3 comprises 12 residues. The germline gives CDR1 MNHEY, CDR2 SVGEGT.

This clonotype appeared many times. The rearrangement joins TRBV5-1 to TRBJ2-7, with TRBD2 identical over 10 bases. Germline lookup yields CDR1 SGHRS and CDR2 YFSETQ. The CDR3 sequence is 15 residues long. J gave up 3 bases and V 0 bases, and 3 bases lay outside the gene matches. CDR3 DNA: TGCGCCAGCAGCTTGGCCAGCGGGGGGGTCTACGAGCAGTACTTC. Its translation: CASSLASGGVYEQYF.

The V gene is TRBV12-3 or TRBV12-4, the J gene TRBJ1-5; D is uncertain. This CDR3 region has 11 residues. Trimming left V 6 bases short and J 9 bases short, with 9 bases between. CDR3 bases: TGTGCCAGCAGGTCCTCAGGGCCCCAGCATTTT. Protein product: CASRSSGPQHF.

This clonotype was seen a handful of times. V is TRBV10-3 and J is TRBJ1-4; D is unresolved. Looked up from germline, CDR1 is ENHRY and CDR2 is SYGVKD. Trimming left V 0 bases short and J 8 bases short, with 4 bases between. The CDR3 spans 12 residues. The CDR3 protein is CAISESGEKLFF. The CDR3 DNA reads as TGTGCCATCAGTGAGTCTGGGGAAAAACTGTTTTTT.

There are many counts of this clonotype. The chain links TRBV7-2 to TRBJ2-3; 15 bases are a match to TRBD2. With 5 bases clipped from V and 9 bases from J, the junction kept 6 bases outside the gene matches. The CDR3 extends over 15 amino acids. In germline, CDR1 is SGHTA, CDR2 FQGNSA. Written as DNA, the CDR3 is TGTGCCAGCAGCCCGAGGACTAGCGGGGGGGGCACGCAGTATTTT. It codes for CASSPRTSGGGTQYF.

Comment on this clonotype: This may arise from a read error, as a much more abundant clone is one base away. The rearrangement links TRBV6-6 to TRBJ1-4; TRBD1 matches 7 bases. The length of the CDR3 is 14 residues. Germline CDR1 is MNHNY and CDR2 is SVGAGI (reference sequence). The CDR3 sequence: CASSTTGVVEKRFF. The CDR3 nucleotides are TGTGCCAGCAGTACAACAGGGGTTGTGGAAAAACGGTTTTTT.

This clonotype has a count of ten or more. This chain joins TRBV2 and TRBJ2-5; D not certain. V was trimmed by 7 bases and J by 1 base, leaving 7 bases between them. The CDR3 sequence is 12 residues long. Germline CDR1 and CDR2: SNHLY and FYNNEI. CDR3 DNA sequence: TGTGCCAGCAAGGCCAGCCAAGAGACCCAGTACTTC. It translates to CASKASQETQYF.

The table lists this clonotype with many counts. V usage is TRBV7-2 and J usage is TRBJ1-5; D call uncertain. Germline V gene data show CDR1 as SGHTA and CDR2 as FQGNSA. This CDR3 has 17 amino acids. Deletions cut 0 bases from V and 3 bases from J, with 15 bases between. The CDR3 spells CASSLAPPGLSNQPQHF. The CDR3 DNA reads as TGTGCCAGCAGCTTAGCTCCCCCCGGACTCTCCAATCAGCCCCAGCATTTT.

As regards this clonotype: Germline and junction disagree at one end, which may indicate a read error. The J gene is TRBJ1-2, the V gene TRBV7-9, with a weak D call TRBD1 (6 bases). CDR1 is SEHNR and CDR2 is FQNEAQ in the germline V gene (reference sequence). The CDR3 contains 14 residues. CDR3 protein: CSSSFSTGVYGYIF. CDR3 sequence (DNA): TGTTCCAGCAGCTTTTCGACAGGCGTCTATGGCTACATCTTC.

Regarding this clonotype: A much larger clone is a single base away; this may be a read error. This sequence joins TRBV2 and TRBJ2-7; D may be TRBD1 or TRBD2 (5 bases each). Germline-derived CDR1 and CDR2 are SNHLY and FYNNEI. The CDR3 is 13 amino acids. This CDR3 is CASGEPGLYEQYF. The CDR3 DNA reads as TGTGCCAGCGGTGAACCGGGGCTTTACGAGCAGTACTTC.

At least ten counts were recorded for this clonotype. The genes are TRBV5-1 and TRBJ1-6, with a possible D match to TRBD1 (6 bases). Deletions cut 4 bases from V and 7 bases from J, with 9 bases between. The CDR3 totals 13 residues. Germline CDR1 and CDR2: SGHRS and YFSETQ. CDR3 sequence (DNA): TGCGCCAGCAGCGCAGGACAGAATTCACCCCTCCACTTT. Translation gives CASSAGQNSPLHF.

This clonotype has at least ten counts. This CDR3 reads CASAQSAGGEETQYF. In DNA, the CDR3 is TGTGCCAGCGCCCAATCAGCGGGGGGCGAAGAGACCCAGTACTTC. This chain links TRBV7-9 with TRBJ2-5, with 9 nucleotides matching TRBD2. After removal of 8 bases from V and 3 bases from J, the junction contained 10 bases not matched to a gene. CDR1 and CDR2 (germline): SEHNR, FQNEAQ (reference sequence). The CDR3 covers 15 residues.

The rearrangement joins TRBV5-4 to TRBJ2-5; D is possibly TRBD1 or TRBD2 (6 bases each). Germline CDR1 reads SGHNT; CDR2 reads YYREEE (reference sequence). V lost 3 bases, J lost 11 bases, and 29 bases lay in between. The CDR3 length is 17 residues. CDR3 bases: TGTGCCAGCAGCTCCGGAGGGGGAAAGAGCTCCTACAATGAGCAGTACTTC. Amino acids: CASSSGGGKSSYNEQYF. Using reference TRBV5-4 and TRBJ2-5 for the parts outside the CDR3, the full variable domain is ETGVTQSPTHLIKTRGQQVTLRCSSQSGHNTVSWYQQALGQGPQFIFQYYREEENGRGNFPPRFSGLQFPNYSSELNVNALELDDSALYLCASSSGGGKSSYNEQYFGPGTRLLVL.

For this clonotype: Just one base apart from a much larger clone, this may be a read error. The rearrangement joins TRBV7-7 to TRBJ2-5; the match to TRBD2 covers 7 bases. This CDR3 has 16 amino acids. Germline lookup yields CDR1 SSHAT and CDR2 FNYEAQ (reference sequence). Here the CDR3 DNA reads TGTGCTAGCAGCCCCCAAGGAGCGGGGTCGAGCGAGACCCAGTACTTC. It yields the protein CASSPQGAGSSETQYF.

This clonotype was detected ten times or more. This sequence joins TRBV12-3 or TRBV12-4 and TRBJ2-3; possibly TRBD2 for D (6 bases). The CDR3 totals 15 residues. Trimming left V 6 bases short and J 5 bases short, with 18 bases between. The DNA of the CDR3 is TGTGCCAGCAGCTTCCGGGACTCAGAAGGAGATACGCAGTATTTT. Its translation: CASSFRDSEGDTQYF.

With respect to this clonotype: A much bigger clone sits one base away, suggesting this may be a read error. This chain uses TRBV6-2 or TRBV6-3 with TRBJ2-1, with a possible D match to TRBD2 (6 bases). Judging by the DNA end, TRBJ2-7 fits better; the J call may be wrong. This CDR3 has 17 residues. Germline V CDR1 and CDR2: MNHEY, SVGEGT. The CDR3 DNA is TGTGCCAGCAGTTACCCGGCACTGGGGGGACCCTACAATGAGCAGTACTTC. It encodes CASSYPALGGPYNEQYF.

This clonotype was found many times. J is TRBJ2-3 and V is TRBV20-1; D might be TRBD2 (6 bases). This CDR3 comprises 15 residues. CDR1 and CDR2 from the germline V gene are DFQATT and SNEGSKA (reference sequence). The V and J ends lost 1 base and 2 bases respectively, with 13 bases between them. The CDR3 region is CSARALTGDTDTQYF. The CDR3 nucleotides are TGCAGTGCTAGAGCCTTGACGGGAGACACAGATACGCAGTATTTT.

This clonotype was detected ten times or more. V usage is TRBV27 and J usage is TRBJ2-1, with 9 bases that match TRBD2. This CDR3 contains 16 residues. The germline CDR1 and CDR2 sequences are MNHEY and SMNVEV (reference sequence). Losses at the gene ends were 5 bases for V and 7 bases for J; bases not matched to a gene: 12. The CDR3, as DNA: TGTGCCAGCAGTGCCCTTGCGGGGGGGCAGAGGAATGAGCAGTTCTTC. The encoded protein is CASSALAGGQRNEQFF.

The CDR3 sequence: CSARRRGGGNEQYF. The CDR3 nucleotides read TGCAGTGCCCGACGGCGCGGGGGGGGGAATGAGCAGTACTTC. V and J are TRBV20-1 and TRBJ2-5, with 9 nucleotides matching TRBD2. CDR3 size: 14 residues. Germline assignment: CDR1 DFQATT and CDR2 SNEGSKA (reference sequence). Trimming removed 6 bases from V and 11 bases from J; junction bases left unmatched: 16.

This clonotype was picked up many times. CDR3 in DNA: TGTGCCAGCTCAACGCCGTGGGAGCAGGACTATGGCTACACCTTC. Translated, it gives CASSTPWEQDYGYTF. The chain is built from TRBV18 and TRBJ1-2; D is undetermined. V gave up 5 bases and J gave up 3 bases, with 16 bases separating them. This CDR3 spans 15 amino acids. In germline, CDR1 is KGHSH, CDR2 LQKENI.